The sequence of this T cell receptor (beta chain) was determined in a study of tumor and adjacent non-tumor tissue in lung cancer. This sample's RNA came from whole unsorted tissue. The normal lung tissue was taken more than 3 cm from the tumor edge. Broader study findings: Tumor tissue had significantly higher TCR diversity than normal lung.

A modified ARM-PCR protocol with three rounds of nested PCR amplified TCRbeta. TCRdb reanalysed the multiplex PCR reads using MiXCR and keeps one entry per CDR3 protein. The sample yields almost 75,000 distinct CDR3 sequences, around 70% seen once. This CDR3 contains 14 residues. The germline gives CDR1 DFQATT, CDR2 SNEGSKA (reference sequence). With 6 bases clipped from V and 13 bases from J, the junction kept 19 bases outside the gene matches. Details on this clonotype: Its target is not known.

The sequence was obtained from a woman aged 50 to 65 with non-small cell lung cancer. The specimen sequenced was distant non-tumor lung tissue. The chain carries TRBV20-1 and TRBJ1-1, with 8 nucleotides matching TRBD1. The chain's CDR3 is CSASSGTGRMNGFF. CDR3 nucleotides: TGCAGTGCCTCGTCCGGGACAGGTCGTATGAATGGTTTCTTT.